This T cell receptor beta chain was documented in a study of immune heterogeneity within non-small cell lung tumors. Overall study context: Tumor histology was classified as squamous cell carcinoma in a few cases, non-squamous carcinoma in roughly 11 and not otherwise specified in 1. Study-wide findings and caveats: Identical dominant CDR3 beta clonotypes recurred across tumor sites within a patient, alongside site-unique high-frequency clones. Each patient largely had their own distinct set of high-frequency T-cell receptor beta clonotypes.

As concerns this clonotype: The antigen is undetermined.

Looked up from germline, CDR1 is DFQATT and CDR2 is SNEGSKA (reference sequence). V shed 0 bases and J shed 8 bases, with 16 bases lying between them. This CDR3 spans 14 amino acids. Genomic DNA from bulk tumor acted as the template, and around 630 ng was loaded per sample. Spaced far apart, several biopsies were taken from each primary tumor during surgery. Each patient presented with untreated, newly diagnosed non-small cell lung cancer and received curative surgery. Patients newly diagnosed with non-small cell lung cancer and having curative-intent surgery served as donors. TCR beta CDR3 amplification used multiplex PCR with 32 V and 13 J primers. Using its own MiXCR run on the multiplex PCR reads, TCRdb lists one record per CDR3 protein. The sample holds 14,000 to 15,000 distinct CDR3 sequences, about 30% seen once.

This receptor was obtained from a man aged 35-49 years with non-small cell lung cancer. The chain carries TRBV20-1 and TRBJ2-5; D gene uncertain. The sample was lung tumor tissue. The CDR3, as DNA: TGCAGTGCTAGAGATCTTTCGGGTCCCGGTACCCAGTACTTC. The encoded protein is CSARDLSGPGTQYF.